The 4 T cell receptor beta chains listed next were all sequenced from one sample in a study of regulatory T cells in long-lasting Graves disease. Noted time point: newly diagnosed GD, antithyroid drugs for less than 3 months. PBMC RNA served as the TCR library source. Arm-PCR of CDR3 regions and iRepertoire HTBI primers were used to build TCR beta libraries. One entry per CDR3 protein results from TCRdb running MiXCR on the multiplex PCR reads. This sample yields some 460,000 distinct CDR3 sequences, of which around 15% are seen a single time; 9% to 15% belongs to the top ten. These data were likewise used in another study, on T cells in Graves' hyperthyroidism and ophthalmopathy.

The sample was peripheral blood mononuclear cells (PBMCs), taken at new diagnosis, from a patient treated with antithyroid drugs. The receptors here all came from a man aged 40-50 years with Graves disease.

The chain uses TRBV29-1 and TRBJ2-5, with D maybe TRBD1 (5 bases). The germline V gene has CDR1 SQVTM and CDR2 ANQGSEA. The V end lost 6 bases, the J end lost 1 base, and 9 bases lay between the germline ends. The length of the CDR3 is 12 residues. CDR3 residues: CSVGGAQETQYF. The CDR3, as DNA: TGCAGCGTCGGTGGGGCCCAAGAGACCCAGTACTTC.

In its sample, this clonotype was seen many times. DNA for the CDR3: TGCAGTGCTAGAGACAGGGTAGGAGGCTACACCTTC. Translation gives CSARDRVGGYTF. The chain joins TRBV20-1 to TRBJ1-2; D may be TRBD1 (5 bases). This CDR3 spans 12 amino acids. Trimming removed 0 bases at V and 8 bases at J, with 10 bases between. CDR1 DFQATT and CDR2 SNEGSKA come from the germline V gene (reference sequence).

The rearrangement joins TRBV29-1 to TRBJ2-7, with 14 bases identical to TRBD2. This CDR3 contains 17 residues. V lost 1 base and J lost 2; bases outside the gene matches: 7. The germline CDR1 and CDR2 sequences are SQVTM and ANQGSEA. The CDR3 here is CSVEGGTSGSRPYEQYF. The DNA of the CDR3 is TGCAGCGTTGAAGGTGGGACTAGCGGGAGTCGCCCCTACGAGCAGTACTTC.

As to this clonotype: A much bigger clone sits one base away, suggesting this may be a read error. As the CDR3 is not closed by the conserved phenylalanine or tryptophan, this likely results from a read error. The chain combines TRBV7-9 with TRBJ1-2, with 7 bases that match TRBD1. V dropped 5 bases and J dropped 2; count of bases not matched to a gene: 11. This CDR3 is built from 16 residues. CDR1 and CDR2 (germline): SEHNR, FQNEAQ (reference sequence). CDR3 sequence reads: CASSRGGTQRNYGYTL. CDR3 in DNA: TGTGCCAGCAGCAGAGGGGGCACCCAGAGGAACTATGGCTACACCCTC.